This TCR beta chain was sequenced during a study of Graves' ophthalmopathy and Graves' hyperthyroidism. Researchers took RNA transcripts and amplified TCR beta CDR3 regions from them. Following a first-round RT-PCR that used HTBI primers, a second-round multiplex PCR was carried out. TCRdb used MiXCR to reprocess the multiplex PCR reads, holding one entry per CDR3 protein. The profile shows about 390,000 distinct CDR3 sequences, 15% to 20% of them singletons. J was trimmed by 7 bases and V by 1 base; bases with no gene match: 7. The CDR3 covers 16 residues. Per germline, CDR1 SGHTA and CDR2 FQGNSA. This chain joins TRBV7-2 and TRBJ1-6; 7 bases fit TRBD1. Sequences were obtained from peripheral blood. The TCR sequence derives from an adult woman with stable Graves' hyperthyroidism. The DNA of the CDR3 is TGTGCCAGCAGCTTAGAAGGCAGGGGGTCAAATTCACCCCTCCACTTT. Protein: CASSLEGRGSNSPLHF.